One T cell receptor (beta chain) is described in this entry. The record originates from a study of blood T cell repertoires in COVID-19. Looking at the study overall: COVID-19 samples collected from the United States, Italy and Spain covered acute and convalescent phases. Sample material is recorded as cDNA or gDNA derived from T cells, B-cell-depleted T cells, or PBMCs.

Germline V gives CDR1 SEHNR, CDR2 FQNEAQ (reference sequence). The CDR3 covers 16 residues. V lost 5 bases, J lost 4 bases, and 6 bases stayed unmatched. As originally analysed: Reference gene primer amplification yielded estimated nucleated cell counts. Sequencing was performed with immunoSEQ multiplex PCR; in TCRdb, only in-frame clones are kept and a portion is missing. The D gene and trimming were derived from the DNA, and the V and J assignments and clone size from that table. The sample lists around 150,000 clones; 84% were seen once. The receptor was derived from a woman aged 45-65 years in a cohort sampled during active or convalescent COVID-19. Sequenced sample: peripheral blood. The gene calls are TRBV7-9 and TRBJ2-6; 9 nucleotides align to TRBD1. The CDR3 DNA reads TGTGCCAGCAGCAGGGACAGGGCCCCCGGGGCCAACGTCCTGACTTTC. Translation: CASSRDRAPGANVLTF. The whole variable domain, filled in from reference TRBV7-9 and TRBJ2-6, reads DTGVSQNPRHKITKRGQNVTFRCDPISEHNRLYWYRQTLGQGPEFLTYFQNEAQLEKSRLLSDRFSAERPKGSFSTLEIQRTEQGDSAMYLCASSRDRAPGANVLTFGAGSRLTVL.